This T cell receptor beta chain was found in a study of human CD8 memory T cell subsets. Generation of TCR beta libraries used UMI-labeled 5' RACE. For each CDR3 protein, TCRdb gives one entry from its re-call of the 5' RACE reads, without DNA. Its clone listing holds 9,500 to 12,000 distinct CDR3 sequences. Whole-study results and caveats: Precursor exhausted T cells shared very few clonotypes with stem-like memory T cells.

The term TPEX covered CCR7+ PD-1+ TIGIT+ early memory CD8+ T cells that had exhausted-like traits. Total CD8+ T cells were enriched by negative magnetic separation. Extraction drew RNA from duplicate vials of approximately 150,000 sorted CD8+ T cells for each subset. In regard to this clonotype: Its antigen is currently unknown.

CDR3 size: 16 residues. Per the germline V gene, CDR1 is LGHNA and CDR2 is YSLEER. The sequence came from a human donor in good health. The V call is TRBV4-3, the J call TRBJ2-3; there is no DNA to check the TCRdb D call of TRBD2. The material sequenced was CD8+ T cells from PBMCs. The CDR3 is CASSQEAGGPADTQYF.